One and the same sample provided the 5 T cell receptor beta chains below, sequenced in a study of T-cell memory formation after mild COVID-19 (dated by TCRdb to about 2021). Receptor libraries were prepared by 5' RACE. Data came from an Illumina NovaSeq 6000. The public reads were reanalyzed by TCRdb: fastp trimming at Q25, MiXCR alignment, in-frame beta chains only. Rows matching on CDR3 protein sequence are summarized as one entry with the most common DNA and genes. The sample yields approximately 200,000 distinct CDR3 sequences; more than 15% were counted once. In total, the top ten clones hold around 1.9% of the sample. Source material: PBMCs or a T cell subset sorted from them (not recorded which). These receptors all stem from an adult woman who had mild COVID-19 (a few samples of this study predate the infection). The sample titles of this study are shuffled in the database, so cell type and time point are left out; the donor was told from shared clones.

This clonotype was observed many times. DNA for the CDR3: TGTGCCAGCAGCCGGGACAGGGCCTACGAGCAGTACTTC. Translating gives CASSRDRAYEQYF. This chain connects TRBV12-3 or TRBV12-4 to TRBJ2-7; 9 nucleotides align to TRBD1. The V segment lost 6 bases and the J segment 2 bases; nucleotides outside the gene matches: 2. This CDR3 has 13 amino acids.

The chain uses TRBV7-2 and TRBJ2-1, with a possible D match to TRBD1 (6 bases). V was pared by 4 bases and J by 4 bases, with 14 bases between. Germline V gene sequence: CDR1 SGHTA, CDR2 FQGNSA. This CDR3 is 15 amino acids long. Written as DNA, the CDR3 is TGTGCCAGCAGCTCGCCGGGACAACTATACAATGAGCAGTTCTTC. Translated, it gives CASSSPGQLYNEQFF.

CDR3 bases: TGCGCCAGCAGTCGGGGGGCGGACAATGAGCAGTTCTTC. This sequence encodes CASSRGADNEQFF. The rearrangement joins TRBV23-1 to TRBJ2-1; perhaps D is TRBD1 or TRBD2 (6 bases each). TRBV23-1 is reported as an ORF; its role is uncertain. The CDR3 runs 13 residues. The V and J ends lost 4 bases and 5 bases respectively, with 9 bases between them.

This clonotype has only a few counts. The chain couples TRBV18 to TRBJ1-5; TRBD1 might be the D (5 bases). CDR1 and CDR2 (germline): KGHSH, LQKENI. CDR3 size: 13 residues. V lost 5 bases and J 5 bases, leaving 10 bases between the germline ends. This CDR3 is CASSSLGDQPQHF. In DNA form, the CDR3 reads TGTGCCAGCTCATCATTGGGGGATCAGCCCCAGCATTTT.

The chain recombines TRBV21-1 with TRBJ2-2; TRBD2 is the table's D call and was not checked against the DNA. TRBV21-1 is flagged as a pseudogene. There are 16 residues in the CDR3. The CDR3 is CASSRLGRRGTGELFF. The CDR3 bases are TGTGCCAGCAGCAGACTGGGTCGGCGGGGCACCGGGGAGCTGTTTTTT.